These 18 T cell receptor beta chains came from one sample sequenced in a study of T cell responses to AZD1222 COVID-19 vaccine. Some clones are missing from TCRdb's copy, which holds only in-frame ones; the method was immunoSEQ multiplex PCR. The sample lists around 130,000 clones; 80% to 95% were seen once. This specimen consisted of peripheral blood, obtained 28 days after the second AZD1222 dose. All receptors come from an adult who received the AZD1222 COVID-19 vaccine.

The chain carries TRBV11-1 and TRBJ2-7; 7 bases are a match to TRBD1. Germline loops: CDR1 SGHAT, CDR2 FQDESV (reference sequence). V trimming: 1 base; J trimming: 0 bases; junction bases outside the gene matches: 3. The CDR3 length is 15 residues. As DNA, the CDR3 is TGTGCCAGCAGCTTAGACCGGGACAGCTCCTACGAGCAGTACTTC. Protein product: CASSLDRDSSYEQYF.

The gene calls are TRBV6-5 and TRBJ2-7; no definite D call. CDR1 and CDR2 (germline): MNHEY, SVGAGI. The CDR3 runs 14 residues. V gave up 5 bases and J gave up 4 bases, with 15 bases separating them. CDR3 sequence: CASSRTPGPYEQYF. As DNA, the CDR3 is TGTGCCAGCAGTCGGACCCCGGGTCCTTACGAGCAGTACTTC.

The rearrangement links TRBV25-1 to TRBJ2-2, with 8 bases identical to TRBD1. The CDR3 totals 14 residues. Per the germline V gene, CDR1 is MGHDK and CDR2 is SYGVNS. Trimming removed 5 bases from V and 5 bases from J; junction bases left unmatched: 4. The CDR3 region has the DNA TGTGCCAGCAGTAGGACAGGGACGACCGGGGAGCTGTTTTTT. It yields the protein CASSRTGTTGELFF.

The V gene is TRBV19, the J gene TRBJ2-7; TRBD1 might be the D (6 bases). V dropped 10 bases and J dropped 0 bases, with 19 bases sitting between them. Germline CDR1 LNHDA, CDR2 SQIVND (reference sequence). The CDR3 has 15 residues. In nucleotides, the CDR3 is TGTGCCAACCCACCCAGGGGTCTTTACTCCTACGAGCAGTACTTC. Translated, it gives CANPPRGLYSYEQYF. Looking up the rest from reference TRBV19 and TRBJ2-7 gives the full variable domain: DGGITQSPKYLFRKEGQNVTLSCEQNLNHDAMYWYRQDPGQGLRLIYYSQIVNDFQKGDIAEGYSVSREKKESFPLTVTSAQKNPTAFYLCANPPRGLYSYEQYFGPGTRLTVT.

The chain recombines TRBV4-2 with TRBJ1-4; D unresolved. Deletions cut 0 bases from V and 3 bases from J, with 8 bases between. The CDR3 consists of 15 residues. Germline V gene sequence: CDR1 LGHNA, CDR2 YNFKEQ. The CDR3 region has the DNA TGTGCCAGCAGCCAAGACAGGCTAGCTAATGAAAAACTGTTTTTT. It codes for CASSQDRLANEKLFF.

V gene TRBV7-2 combines with J gene TRBJ2-2; D possibly corresponds to TRBD2 (5 bases). This CDR3 has 14 amino acids. Trimming stripped 6 bases from V and 6 bases from J, with 14 bases between. CDR1 and CDR2 (germline): SGHTA, FQGNSA. The CDR3 spells CASRVDSVAGELFF. The CDR3 bases are TGTGCCAGCAGAGTCGATAGCGTGGCCGGGGAGCTGTTTTTT. Based on the CDR3 plus reference TRBV7-2 and TRBJ2-2, the full variable domain is GAGVSQSPSNKVTEKGKDVELRCDPISGHTALYWYRQSLGQGLEFLIYFQGNSAPDKSGLPSDRFSAERTGGSVSTLTIQRTQQEDSAVYLCASRVDSVAGELFFGEGSRLTVL.

V and J are TRBV2 and TRBJ2-3; 12 bases are a match to TRBD2. The CDR3 has 15 amino acids. In germline, CDR1 is SNHLY, CDR2 FYNNEI. With 4 bases clipped from V and 6 bases from J, the junction kept 5 bases outside the gene matches. Written as DNA, the CDR3 is TGTGCCAGCAGTGCACTAGCGGGGGGCGGTGATACGCAGTATTTT. This gives the protein CASSALAGGGDTQYF.

The rearrangement uses TRBV18 and TRBJ2-7, with 11 positions matching TRBD1. Germline V gene data show CDR1 as KGHSH and CDR2 as LQKENI. CDR3 length equals 15 residues. V shed 3 bases, J shed 5 bases, and the junction held 6 bases outside the gene matches. The CDR3 DNA reads as TGTGCCAGCTCACCCGGGACAGGGGGTGGGAACGAGCAGTACTTC. This codes for CASSPGTGGGNEQYF.

The chain has TRBV7-2 and TRBJ1-2; D remains ambiguous. The CDR3 has 14 amino acids. Trimming took off 1 base at V and 6 bases at J, with 12 bases between the two ends. CDR1 and CDR2 (germline): SGHTA, FQGNSA. This CDR3 reads CASSLGTPLNGYTF. In DNA form, the CDR3 reads TGTGCCAGCAGCTTAGGGACCCCTCTGAATGGCTACACCTTC.

CDR3 amino acids: CASSLVVGQGYGYTF. The CDR3 DNA follows: TGTGCCAGCAGCTTAGTCGTAGGACAGGGCTATGGCTACACCTTC. The gene calls are TRBV11-2 and TRBJ1-2, with TRBD1 matching 8 bases. Trimming cost V 1 base and J 4 bases; bases outside gene matches: 5. Per germline, CDR1 SGHAT and CDR2 FQNNGV. The CDR3 covers 15 residues.

This chain connects TRBV3-1 (or the pseudogene TRBV3-2) to TRBJ1-2; maybe TRBD1 (6 bases). The CDR3 sequence is 14 residues long. Trimming removed 6 bases from V and 8 bases from J, with 19 bases in between. In germline, CDR1 is LGHDT, CDR2 YNNKEL (reference sequence). The CDR3 is CASRVRGFQGGYTF. The CDR3 DNA follows: TGTGCCAGCAGGGTCCGGGGGTTTCAGGGGGGCTACACCTTC.

With respect to this clone: The same CDR3 can be traced to other DNA sequences in this sample. The chain couples TRBV28 to TRBJ1-2; D is ambiguous. CDR1 and CDR2 from the germline V gene are MDHEN and SYDVKM. CDR3 length equals 14 residues. V lost 4 bases, J lost 1 base, and 10 bases lay in between. The DNA of the CDR3 is TGTGCCAGCAGTTCATCCCCTCTTAACTATGGCTACACCTTC. Translating it yields CASSSSPLNYGYTF.

The chain employs TRBV19 and TRBJ1-1; 7 nucleotides line up with TRBD1. The CDR3 loop spans 14 amino acids. CDR1 LNHDA and CDR2 SQIVND come from the germline V gene (reference sequence). V shed 6 bases, J shed 0 bases, and the junction held 4 bases outside the gene matches. The CDR3 protein is CASRLQGLNTEAFF. The CDR3 DNA reads TGTGCCAGTAGGCTACAGGGGTTGAACACTGAAGCTTTCTTT. The whole variable domain, remainder taken from reference TRBV19 and TRBJ1-1, is DGGITQSPKYLFRKEGQNVTLSCEQNLNHDAMYWYRQDPGQGLRLIYYSQIVNDFQKGDIAEGYSVSREKKESFPLTVTSAQKNPTAFYLCASRLQGLNTEAFFGQGTRLTVV.

CDR3 DNA: TGCGCCAGCAGCCACGGGACAGTGGCTTCGCCCCTCCACTTT. Translated: CASSHGTVASPLHF. The chain employs TRBV4-3 and TRBJ1-6; TRBD1 agrees at 7 bases. Germline CDR1 and CDR2: LGHNA and YSLEER. After removal of 3 bases from V and 13 bases from J, the junction contained 9 bases not matched to a gene. CDR3 length: 14 residues.

This clone was recorded only once. The V gene is TRBV29-1, the J gene TRBJ2-7, with D hard to call. V was shortened by 6 bases and J by 7 bases, with 16 bases between the two germline ends. CDR3 size: 12 residues. The germline gives CDR1 SQVTM, CDR2 ANQGSEA. CDR3 in DNA: TGCAGCGTCCAAGGGTCTCTTGGGGAGCAGTACTTC. Its translation is CSVQGSLGEQYF.

The chain is built from TRBV5-1 and TRBJ2-1, with 10 bases that match TRBD2. Trimming cost V 0 bases and J 0 bases; bases outside gene matches: 3. Germline assignment: CDR1 SGHRS and CDR2 YFSETQ. The CDR3 totals 17 residues. CDR3 residues: CASSLGTSGASYNEQFF. CDR3 in DNA: TGCGCCAGCAGCTTGGGTACTAGCGGGGCCTCCTACAATGAGCAGTTCTTC.

This chain joins TRBV4-1 and TRBJ2-5; a possible D gene is TRBD1 (6 bases). The CDR3 runs 14 residues. The V gene's germline CDR1 is MGHRA and CDR2 YSYEKL. V was trimmed by 0 bases and J by 2 bases, leaving 7 bases between them. CDR3 nucleotide sequence: TGCGCCAGCAGCCAAGAGAGGGGGCAAGAGACCCAGTACTTC. Amino acids: CASSQERGQETQYF.

This clone was seen a few times. The rearrangement uses TRBV18 and TRBJ2-7; D perhaps matches TRBD2 (5 bases). Looked up from germline, CDR1 is KGHSH and CDR2 is LQKENI. The CDR3 covers 14 residues. Trimming pared 0 bases from V and 4 bases from J, leaving 10 bases between. CDR3 sequence (DNA): TGTGCCAGCTCACCACCTGTAGCGCGGTACGAGCAGTACTTC. It translates to CASSPPVARYEQYF.